Listed below are T cell receptor beta chains from one sample, sequenced in a study of blood T cell repertoires in COVID-19. The protocol was immunoSEQ multiplex PCR, while the TCRdb copy is restricted to in-frame clones and leaves out a portion. The table records 250,000 to 300,000 clones, roughly four fifths of them present only once. The sample consisted of PBMCs or T cells enriched from blood (not recorded which). The source is a man aged 50 to 60 who had recovered from COVID-19. The CDR3 runs from the conserved cysteine through the conserved F or W. The order of the fields is CDR3 protein, CDR3 DNA, V gene, J gene, D gene, clone size. D genes are given only for firm matches. Rows give clone size only sometimes, using once, few, many, or a class for an expanded clone.

CASSLADREVYEQYF	TGCGCCAGCAGCTTGGCGGACAGGGAAGTCTACGAGCAGTACTTC	TRBV5-1	TRBJ2-7	TRBD1	-
CASSRGGDRGSPLHF	TGTGCCAGCAGTAGGGGGGGAGACAGGGGTTCACCCCTCCACTTT	TRBV9	TRBJ1-6	TRBD1	-
CASSSHFAIGKNIQYF	TGTGCCAGCAGCTCCCATTTCGCTATTGGCAAAAACATTCAGTACTTC	TRBV11-3	TRBJ2-4	-	-
CASSRDRLGEQYF	TGTGCCAGCAGCCGAGACAGGTTGGGCGAGCAGTACTTC	TRBV28	TRBJ2-7	-	-
CASSPAPRDEKLFF	TGTGCCAGCTCACCAGCCCCCAGGGATGAAAAACTGTTTTTT	TRBV18	TRBJ1-4	-	-
CASSLTSGSFETQYF	TGTGCCAGCAGTTTAACTAGCGGGAGTTTCGAGACCCAGTACTTC	TRBV27	TRBJ2-5	TRBD2	-
CASSVATYYGYTF	TGTGCCAGCAGCGTAGCGACATACTATGGCTACACCTTC	TRBV9	TRBJ1-2	-	-
CASSPDSSSGNTIYF	TGTGCCAGCAGCCCCGACAGTAGCTCTGGAAACACCATATATTTT	TRBV7-8	TRBJ1-3	-	-
CASSSTGGAFIGNQPQHF	TGTGCCAGCAGCTCGACAGGGGGAGCATTTATTGGCAATCAGCCCCAGCATTTT	TRBV5-5	TRBJ1-5	TRBD1	few
CASRTTRSSGNTIYF	TGTGCCAGTAGGACGACGCGGTCCTCTGGAAACACCATATATTTT	TRBV19	TRBJ1-3	-	-
CASSSRTSGSPDTQYF	TGTGCCAGCAGTTCAAGGACTAGCGGCTCCCCAGATACGCAGTATTTT	TRBV11-3	TRBJ2-3	TRBD2	once
CATSRGQGMFNQPQHF	TGTGCCACCAGCAGAGGACAGGGGATGTTCAATCAGCCCCAGCATTTT	TRBV15	TRBJ1-5	TRBD1	-
CASSSPGQGADEKLFF	TGTGCCAGCAGCTCCCCGGGACAGGGGGCGGATGAAAAACTGTTTTTT	TRBV7-2	TRBJ1-4	TRBD1	-
CASSLPLQGAYEQYF	TGTGCCAGCAGTTTACCCCTCCAGGGGGCCTACGAGCAGTACTTC	TRBV28	TRBJ2-7	TRBD1	-
CASSDARLPTDTQYF	TGTGCCAGCAGTGACGCTAGACTCCCCACAGATACGCAGTATTTT	TRBV2	TRBJ2-3	-	-
CASSSGTSGAKETQYF	TGCGCCAGCAGCTCCGGGACTAGCGGGGCTAAAGAGACCCAGTACTTC	TRBV5-1	TRBJ2-5	TRBD2	-
CASSPTSVYTYEQYF	TGTGCCAGCAGTCCAACTAGCGTCTATACCTACGAGCAGTACTTC	TRBV27	TRBJ2-7	TRBD2	-
CASSRGQTEAFF	TGTGCCAGCAGCCGGGGACAGACTGAAGCTTTCTTT	TRBV12-3/TRBV12-4	TRBJ1-1	TRBD1	once
CASTEPGDSGNTIYF	TGTGCCAGCACCGAACCGGGGGACTCTGGAAACACCATATATTTT	TRBV6-5	TRBJ1-3	-	-
CASRQDRAPGELFF	TGTGCCAGCAGACAGGACAGGGCCCCCGGGGAGCTGTTTTTT	TRBV7-9	TRBJ2-2	TRBD1	-
CASTGGSEVYEQYF	TGTGCCAGCACAGGCGGGAGTGAAGTCTACGAGCAGTACTTC	TRBV6-5	TRBJ2-7	TRBD2	-
CASTLGGGNYEQYF	TGTGCCAGCACCTTAGGGGGGGGAAACTACGAGCAGTACTTC	TRBV7-8	TRBJ2-7	-	-
CASRKTFGSANTGELFF	TGTGCCAGCCGCAAGACGTTCGGCAGCGCGAACACCGGGGAGCTGTTTTTT	TRBV5-8	TRBJ2-2	-	-
CASSDYGETQYF	TGTGCCAGCAGTGATTACGGGGAGACCCAGTACTTC	TRBV6-1	TRBJ2-5	-	once
CASSVRVGQIVEQFF	TGCGCCAGTAGCGTTAGAGTTGGGCAAATCGTTGAGCAGTTCTTC	TRBV5-1	TRBJ2-1	-	-
CASSLGQGSGGEKLFF	TGTGCCAGTAGCCTGGGACAGGGGTCGGGAGGTGAAAAACTGTTTTTT	TRBV19	TRBJ1-4	TRBD1	-
CASSSGLAGVRTGELFF	TGTGCCAGCAGCTCGGGACTAGCGGGAGTACGGACCGGGGAGCTGTTTTTT	TRBV5-4	TRBJ2-2	TRBD2	-
CASKWSGKGTEAFF	TGTGCCAGCAAATGGTCGGGAAAGGGCACTGAAGCTTTCTTT	TRBV28	TRBJ1-1	-	-
CASSLSRDRPYEQYF	TGTGCCAGCAGCTTGTCGCGTGACAGGCCCTACGAGCAGTACTTC	TRBV5-5	TRBJ2-7	-	-
CASSQGQGQQPQHF	TGTGCCAGCAGTCAAGGACAGGGACAACAGCCCCAGCATTTT	TRBV28	TRBJ1-5	TRBD1	once
CASSVLTEGEQYF	TGTGCCAGCAGCGTCCTAACGGAGGGGGAGCAGTACTTC	TRBV9	TRBJ2-7	-	-
CASSLGGANYGYTF	TGTGCCAGCAGCTTAGGTGGAGCTAACTATGGCTACACCTTC	TRBV11-2	TRBJ1-2	-	-
CASSGTENSPLHF	TGTGCCAGCAGCGGGACAGAGAATTCACCCCTCCACTTT	TRBV7-6	TRBJ1-6	TRBD1	-
CASSIEGQANQPQHF	TGTGCCAGTAGTATAGAAGGCCAGGCCAATCAGCCCCAGCATTTT	TRBV19	TRBJ1-5	-	-
CATSRARGTSGSWGTDTQYF	TGTGCCACCAGCAGGGCCCGAGGGACTAGCGGGAGCTGGGGCACAGATACGCAGTATTTT	TRBV15	TRBJ2-3	TRBD2	-
CASSPTGGTDTQYF	TGTGCCAGCAGTCCAACAGGGGGCACAGATACGCAGTATTTT	TRBV7-9	TRBJ2-3	TRBD1	-
CASSVQGQGADTQYF	TGCGCCAGCAGCGTGCAGGGACAGGGGGCTGATACGCAGTATTTT	TRBV5-1	TRBJ2-3	TRBD1	few
CASSFDRGLYGYTF	TGTGCCAGTAGTTTCGACAGGGGGCTCTATGGCTACACCTTC	TRBV19	TRBJ1-2	TRBD1	-
CASSLGTGVTGELFF	TGTGCCAGCAGCTTAGGGACAGGGGTAACCGGGGAGCTGTTTTTT	TRBV7-9	TRBJ2-2	TRBD1	-
CASSPSPSITPFF	TGTGCCAGCAGCCCGTCTCCCTCTATTACCCCTTTCTTT	TRBV3-1/TRBV3-2	TRBJ1-1	-	-
CASSFRGYNEQFF	TGTGCCAGCAGTTTCCGGGGATACAATGAGCAGTTCTTC	TRBV12-3/TRBV12-4	TRBJ2-1	-	-
CSVIPRTGDYNEQFF	TGCAGCGTCATACCAAGGACAGGGGACTACAATGAGCAGTTCTTC	TRBV29-1	TRBJ2-1	TRBD1	-
CASSYQFGQYEQYF	TGTGCCAGCAGTTACCAATTCGGACAGTACGAGCAGTACTTC	TRBV6-2/TRBV6-3	TRBJ2-7	-	-
CASSSNPHRKSNEKLFF	TGTGCCAGCAGTTCCAACCCTCACAGAAAATCTAATGAAAAACTGTTTTTT	TRBV27	TRBJ1-4	-	-
CAWSVRRTGMTEAFF	TGTGCCTGGAGTGTACGGCGGACAGGGATGACTGAAGCTTTCTTT	TRBV30	TRBJ1-1	TRBD1	-
CASSLTGLGYTF	TGTGCCAGCAGTTTAACAGGCTTGGGCTACACCTTC	TRBV12-3/TRBV12-4	TRBJ1-2	-	once
CATSTPGQGIPEQYF	TGTGCCACCAGCACACCGGGACAGGGGATACCCGAGCAGTACTTC	TRBV15	TRBJ2-7	TRBD1	once
CASSVQGSYEQYF	TGCGCCAGCAGTGTTCAGGGTTCCTACGAGCAGTACTTC	TRBV10-1	TRBJ2-7	-	-
CASSLVTGFPQSGELFF	TGTGCCAGCAGCTTAGTTACGGGGTTCCCCCAATCCGGGGAGCTGTTTTTT	TRBV11-3	TRBJ2-2	-	-